In this sample, the clone carrying this T cell receptor beta chain turned up a few times. Its antigen is unidentified. The V and J ends lost 5 bases and 10 bases, in that order; junction bases with no gene match: 5. In germline, CDR1 is SQVTM, CDR2 ANQGSEA. This CDR3 is 11 amino acids long. These data originate in a study of a mutant IDH1 vaccine in newly diagnosed glioma. In the study overall: Patients were started on vaccination 4-6 weeks after radiotherapy alone, or with temozolomide cycles.

Generated by immunoSEQ multiplex PCR, the TCRdb table keeps only in-frame clones and is missing some. The sample lists approximately 45,000 clones; 75% to 95% were seen once. Time point of the sample: week 23, last vaccination. Every vaccination contained 300 ug of the mutant IDH1 20-mer peptide and was paired with topical imiquimod. The sequences come from PBMCs, collected from a glioma patient whose treatment included an IDH1 peptide vaccine. The chain uses TRBV29-1 and TRBJ2-1, with 7 bases fitting TRBD1. The receptor's source is a man aged 50 to 60 with glioma. CDR3 region: CSVHRGSEQFF. Here the CDR3 DNA reads TGCAGCGTTCACAGGGGCAGCGAGCAGTTCTTC.